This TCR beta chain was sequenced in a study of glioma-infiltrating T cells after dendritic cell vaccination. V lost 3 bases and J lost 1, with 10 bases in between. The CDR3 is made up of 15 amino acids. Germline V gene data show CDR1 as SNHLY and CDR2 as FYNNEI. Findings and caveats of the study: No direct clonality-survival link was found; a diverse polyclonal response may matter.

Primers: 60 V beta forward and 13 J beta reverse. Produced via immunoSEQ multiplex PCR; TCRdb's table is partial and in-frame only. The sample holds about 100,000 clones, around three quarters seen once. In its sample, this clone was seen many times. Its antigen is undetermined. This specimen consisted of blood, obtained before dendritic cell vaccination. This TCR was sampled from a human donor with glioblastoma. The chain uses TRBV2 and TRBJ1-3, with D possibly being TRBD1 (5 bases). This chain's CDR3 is CASSEEGMSGNTIYF. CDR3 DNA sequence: TGTGCCAGCAGTGAGGAGGGGATGTCTGGAAACACCATATATTTT.